This T cell receptor (beta chain) comes out of a study of blood T cell repertoires in COVID-19. As for the study in general: Two negative PCRs, clearance, or symptom resolution characterized the recovered Cohort 3 donors.

Germline lookup yields CDR1 MDHEN and CDR2 SYDVKM. Trimming removed 5 bases at V and 3 bases at J, with 5 bases between. This CDR3 is built from 12 residues. Clinical histories supplied by participants themselves formed the basis of cohort assignment. Some clones are missing from TCRdb's copy, which holds only in-frame ones; the method was immunoSEQ multiplex PCR. The profile covers 200,000 to 250,000 clones, with around 86% appearing a single time and 7% to 7.5% taken by the ten largest. Sequenced input: PBMCs or T cells enriched from blood (not recorded which). V and J are TRBV28 and TRBJ1-3; D gene ambiguous. This sequence was found in a man between 25 and 39 years old in a cohort exposed to, infected with or recovered from COVID-19 (not recorded which). CDR3 sequence reads: CASSTVGNTIYF. DNA for the CDR3: TGTGCCAGCAGTACGGTTGGAAACACCATATATTTT. Filled out from reference TRBV28 and TRBJ1-3, the complete variable domain reads DVKVTQSSRYLVKRTGEKVFLECVQDMDHENMFWYRQDPGLGLRLIYFSYDVKMKEKGDIPEGYSVSREKKERFSLILESASTNQTSMYLCASSTVGNTIYFGEGSWLTVV.